This T cell receptor (beta chain) originates from a study of T cells of healthy individuals. TCRdb re-called the 5' RACE reads through MiXCR, storing one row per CDR3 protein. This table has some 100,000 distinct CDR3 sequences, roughly 15% appearing once. This clonotype showed up many times. The CDR3 is made up of 19 amino acids. With 4 bases clipped from V and 4 bases from J, the junction kept 15 bases outside the gene matches. This TCR derives from a human donor in good health. V gene TRBV12-3 or TRBV12-4 combines with J gene TRBJ2-3; 12 nucleotides match TRBD2. As DNA, the CDR3 is TGTGCCAGCAGTTCGTGGCTAGCGGGGGGGAACGCACGGGCAGATACGCAGTATTTT. Its translation: CASSSWLAGGNARADTQYF.